This T cell receptor (beta chain) was observed in a study of shared clonotypes between healthy human individuals. CDR3 size: 15 residues. V was pared by 0 bases and J by 4 bases, with 11 bases between. Looked up from germline, CDR1 is KGHSH and CDR2 is LQKENI. TCRdb keeps only in-frame clones here, not all; method: immunoSEQ multiplex PCR. The table shows some 1,400,000 clones, with approximately 97% occurring only once. This TCR came from a man between 25 and 39 years old in good health. The chain couples TRBV18 to TRBJ2-3; D possibly uses TRBD1 or TRBD2 (6 bases each). The sequenced sample was naive CD4+ T cells sorted from blood. The subset is: CD45RA+ positively selected. CDR3 amino acids: CASSPPAGEADTQYF. CDR3 DNA sequence: TGTGCCAGCTCACCACCGGCAGGGGAGGCAGATACGCAGTATTTT.